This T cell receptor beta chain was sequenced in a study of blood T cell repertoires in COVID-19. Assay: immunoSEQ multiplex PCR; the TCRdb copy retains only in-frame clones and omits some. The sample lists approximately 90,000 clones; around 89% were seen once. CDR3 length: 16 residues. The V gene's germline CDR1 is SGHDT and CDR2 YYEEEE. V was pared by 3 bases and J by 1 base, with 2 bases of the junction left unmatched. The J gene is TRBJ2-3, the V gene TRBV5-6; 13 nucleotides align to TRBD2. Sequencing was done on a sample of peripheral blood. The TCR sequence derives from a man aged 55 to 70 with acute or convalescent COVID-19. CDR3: CASSSGTSGGTDTQYF. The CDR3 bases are TGTGCCAGCAGCTCGGGGACTAGCGGGGGCACAGATACGCAGTATTTT.